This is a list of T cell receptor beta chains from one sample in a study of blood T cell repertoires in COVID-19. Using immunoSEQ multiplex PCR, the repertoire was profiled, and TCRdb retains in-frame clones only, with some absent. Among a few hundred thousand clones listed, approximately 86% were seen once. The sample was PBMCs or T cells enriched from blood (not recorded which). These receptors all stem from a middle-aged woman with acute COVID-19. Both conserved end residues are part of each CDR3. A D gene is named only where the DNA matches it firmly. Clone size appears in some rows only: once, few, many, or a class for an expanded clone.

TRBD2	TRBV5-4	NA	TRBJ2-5	TGTGCCAGCAGCTTGGGGACTAGCCAAGAGACCCAGTACTTC	CASSLGTSQETQYF
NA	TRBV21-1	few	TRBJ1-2	TGTGCCAGCAGCAACGTTCCTCGTGTCGGCTACACCTTC	CASSNVPRVGYTF
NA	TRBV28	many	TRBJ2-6	TGTGCCAGCGTACGTAAGAGCTCTGGGGCCAACGTCCTGACTTTC	CASVRKSSGANVLTF
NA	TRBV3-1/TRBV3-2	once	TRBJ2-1	TGTGCCAGCAGCCGCGACTCGACGGGTGAGCAGTTCTTC	CASSRDSTGEQFF
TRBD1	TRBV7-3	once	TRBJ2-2	TGTGCCAGCAGCTTCCGACCGTGGGGACAGACCGGGGAGCTGTTTTTT	CASSFRPWGQTGELFF
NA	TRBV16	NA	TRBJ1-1	TGTGCCAGCAGCCAAGCGGCCAGACCCAACACTGAAGCTTTCTTT	CASSQAARPNTEAFF
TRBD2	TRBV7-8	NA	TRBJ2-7	TGTGCCAGCTCCGGGACTAGCGGCTCCTACGAGCAGTACTTC	CASSGTSGSYEQYF
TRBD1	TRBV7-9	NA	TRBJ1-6	TGTGCCAGCAACCTAGGGGGCAGGGGACATTCACCCCTCCACTTT	CASNLGGRGHSPLHF
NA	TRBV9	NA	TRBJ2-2	TGTGCCAGCAGCGTAGGGGTGGGAGTTGTTACCGGGGAGCTGTTTTTT	CASSVGVGVVTGELFF
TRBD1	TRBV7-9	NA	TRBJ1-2	TGTGCCAGCAGCTCCCGGACAGGCTACGACTATGGCTACACCTTC	CASSSRTGYDYGYTF
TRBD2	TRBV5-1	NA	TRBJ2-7	TGCGCCAGCAGCGACGGGACTAGCGGTACCTACGAGCAGTACTTC	CASSDGTSGTYEQYF
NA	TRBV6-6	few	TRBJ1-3	TGTGCCAGCCGAGCCGGCGGGTCCTCTGGAAACACCATATATTTT	CASRAGGSSGNTIYF
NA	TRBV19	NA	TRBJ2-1	TGTGCCAGTAGTATCGGGTGGCTCAATGAGCAGTTCTTC	CASSIGWLNEQFF
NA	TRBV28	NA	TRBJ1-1	TGTGCCAGCAGTTTATTCACCGCGGACAGTAACACTGAAGCTTTCTTT	CASSLFTADSNTEAFF
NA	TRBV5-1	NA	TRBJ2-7	TGCGCCAGCACCCTGGTTGCGGGTAGCTCCTACGAGCAGTACTTC	CASTLVAGSSYEQYF
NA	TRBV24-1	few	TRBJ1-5	TGTGCCACCAGTGATCGCCGGAGTGACAGCCGCAATCAGCCCCAGCATTTT	CATSDRRSDSRNQPQHF
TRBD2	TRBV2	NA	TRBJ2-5	TGTGCCAGCAGGGGGGAGGGGACCCAGTACTTC	CASRGEGTQYF
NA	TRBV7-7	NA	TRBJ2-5	TGTGCCAGCAGCCAGGACTATGGAGAGACCCAGTACTTC	CASSQDYGETQYF
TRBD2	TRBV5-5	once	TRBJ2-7	TGTGCCAGCAGCTTGGAGCCTAGCGGGAGGAGGAACGAGCAGTACTTC	CASSLEPSGRRNEQYF
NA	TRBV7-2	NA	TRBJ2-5	TGTGCCAGCAGCGCCCGTAGGGGTCAAGAGACCCAGTACTTC	CASSARRGQETQYF
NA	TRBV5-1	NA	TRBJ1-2	TGCGCCAGCAGCTTGGACCCCGGGAGGGTCTCTCGGGGCTACACCTTC	CASSLDPGRVSRGYTF
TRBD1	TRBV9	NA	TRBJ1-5	TGTGCCAGCAGCCCGGGACAGCATCAGCCCCAGCATTTT	CASSPGQHQPQHF